The 3 T cell receptor beta chains presented below share a single source sample, sequenced in a study of shared clonotypes between healthy human individuals. Measured with immunoSEQ multiplex PCR; TCRdb has only the in-frame clones, and not every one. The sample has about 480,000 clones, about 75% seen once. Sequenced sample: PBMCs. The receptors were sampled from a woman aged 40 to 50 in good health. Some clones in this sample may be carry-over from other donors' samples.

The rearrangement joins TRBV27 to TRBJ1-5, with D unclear. V lost 7 bases to trimming and J lost 3 bases, with 13 bases between them. CDR3 size: 14 residues. Germline V CDR1 and CDR2: MNHEY, SMNVEV (reference sequence). The CDR3 bases are TGTGCCAGCACCCTACGCCAGCTCAATCAGCCCCAGCATTTT. This translates into CASTLRQLNQPQHF.

The CDR3 loop is CSGSTGTSRETQYF. Here the CDR3 DNA reads TGCAGCGGAAGTACCGGGACTAGTAGGGAGACCCAGTACTTC. This chain links TRBV29-1 with TRBJ2-5, with 8 bases identical to TRBD2. The CDR3 runs to 14 residues. The V gene end was trimmed by 7 bases and the J gene end by 5 bases; junction bases not matched to a gene: 12. Germline lookup yields CDR1 SQVTM and CDR2 ANQGSEA.

About this clone itself: At the DNA level, this CDR3 is encoded by other sequences in the same sample as well. The J gene is TRBJ1-2, the V gene TRBV9; D unclear. The CDR3 contains 13 residues. Germline V gene lookup returns CDR1 SGDLS and CDR2 YYNGEE. V shed 0 bases and J shed 1 base, with 4 bases lying between them. The CDR3 region has the DNA TGTGCCAGCAGCGTAGACAGTAACTATGGCTACACCTTC. Translated, it gives CASSVDSNYGYTF.